This paragraph covers one TCR beta chain sequence. The antigen it binds to is not known. Nothing much larger sits one base from this clone, and base qualities are not available. V and J are truncated by 6 bases and 0 bases respectively, leaving an intervening sequence of 11 bases. The CDR3 sequence holds 14 residues, the cysteine and phenylalanine included. The DNA shown is the 42-base CDR3, in frame from base 1. Based on the germline V gene, the CDR1 and CDR2 sequences are MNHEY and SVGAGI. TCRbeta CDR3 regions were amplified from genomic DNA by means of the immunoSEQ Assay, a bias-controlled multiplex PCR. The study's own analysis went as follows. The number of nucleated cells in each sample was estimated from the amplification of reference gene primers within the assay. To quantify the absolute abundance of each unique TCRbeta CDR3 rearrangement, sequence reads were collapsed and filtered. Productive Simpson clonality was computed per sample as the square root of Simpson's diversity index over productive rearrangements. TCRdb's version of the immuneACCESS table is confined to in-frame rearrangements and falls short of the full clone set. An unresolved V gene accounts for under half of the shortfall where checked; the remainder is of unknown origin. V, J and clone size reflect that table, while D and trimming were determined from the DNA. This sample holds approximately 250,000 clones; more than 65% were observed only once. 2% to 2.5% of the sample is in the top ten clones.

A second Seattle source provided samples from volunteer blood donors who had recovered from COVID-19. Each collaborating institution followed its own protocols to collect whole blood in K2EDTA tubes. For TCRbeta analysis, collaborator samples were shipped as frozen whole blood, as isolated PBMCs, or as DNA extracted from either sample type. The data were taken from a study of blood T cell repertoires in COVID-19 (dated by TCRdb to 2018 to 2020). Context from the whole study: The collaborator samples originated in the United States, Italy and Spain and spanned the acute and convalescent phases of COVID-19. The prospective study material was composed of cDNA or gDNA derived from T cells, B-cell-depleted T cells, or PBMCs. Deeply sampled blood TCRbeta repertoires from subjects exposed to, actively infected with, or recovered from COVID-19 were included in the dataset. A freely available public database, intended as a resource for researchers studying the immune response to SARS-CoV-2, is where the repertoires were released. The samples were drawn from two sources: the first 160 participants of the ongoing ImmuneRACE study, and 1,254 subjects contributed by 6 global collaborators. The sample metadata nearly always contained a de-identified subject ID, COVID-19 status, age in years and sex. Where available, HLA class I and class II types were taken from metadata supplied by the sample provider and were not determined by assay-based typing.

What the work shows at the level of the full study, not this receptor alone: The amount of clinical and demographic metadata varied by source and participant and was provided uncurated.

The chain uses TRBV6-5 and TRBJ1-1; TRBD1 is a possible D gene, resting on 5 matching bases. The source of this sequence is a middle-aged man who had recovered from COVID-19. The sequenced material came from peripheral blood. The DNA sequence follows: TGTGCCAGCAGACGAACAGGAGTGAACACTGAAGCTTTCTTT. It codes for CASRRTGVNTEAFF.